The sequence of this TCR beta chain was determined in a study of molecular identifiers for immune sequencing clone quantification (dated by TCRdb to the late 2010s). Describing the broader study: For a replicate experiment, RNA from roughly 20,000 or 100,000 naive CD8 T cells was divided into five aliquots, and four of the five aliquots were sequenced. This methods study used CD8 T cells to benchmark TCR RNA copy counting and molecular-identifier clustering-based TCR repertoire sequencing (MIDCIRS).

In regard to this clonotype: Its antigen remains unidentified. Per-base quality was not reported, and no clone a single base away is much larger than it.

Study-wide findings and limitations: Even against a background of about a million naive CD8 T cells, spiked-in Jurkat TCR RNA amounting to a single cell's worth was reported to be detectable. Modeling estimated around 3.2 recovered TCR RNA copies per cell, compared with about 10 by digital PCR, which implies 30% to 35% capture efficiency. Clones above 20 RNA copies held over 99% of molecules in CMV-specific effector cells but under 1% in naive cells. Highly expanded clone sizes could be underestimated if identical TCR molecules share a barcode. Spiked-in Jurkat TCR RNA (approximately eleven copies' worth), which is not part of the donor repertoire, was contained in the naive libraries. When barcode sub-clustering was left out, chimeric consensus sequences inflated TCR diversity, with chimeras reaching as high as 47%.

Naive CD8 T cell libraries were made from approximately 20,000 to 1,000,000 sorted cells using 10%, 30% or 50% of purified RNA. On a BD FACSAria II, naive CD8 T cells were FACS-sorted as CD8+CD4-CCR7+CD45RA+ and collected into RLT Plus buffer. To test detection sensitivity, Jurkat RNA equivalent to ten TCR copies was spiked into samples of roughly 20,000-1,100,000 naive CD8 T cells. CD8 T cells were enriched using RosetteSep CD8+ T Cell Enrichment Cocktail and Ficoll-Paque, and the enriched cells then underwent ACK red cell lysis. Based on the germline V gene (reference sequence), the CDR1 and CDR2 sequences are SGHKS and YYEKEE. Between the V and J ends, shortened by 5 bases and 4 bases respectively, the junction contains 12 bases. CDR3 length: 14 amino acids, cysteine to phenylalanine. Here the CDR3 DNA is all that survives: 42 bases in frame from base 1. The library was prepared using PCR. For sequencing, an Illumina HiSeq 4000 was employed. Bulk TCR libraries were generated as previously described, with the TCR primers listed in Table S5 used. Purification of total RNA was performed with the Qiagen AllPrep DNA/RNA kit. Reads from multiple sequencing runs of the same library were pooled before analysis. For the original study's pipeline: Reads were retained only if an exact TCR constant sequence was present, and the retained reads were trimmed to 150 nt and grouped according to their 12-nt molecular barcodes. Within each barcode group, reads were sub-clustered at a 15% Levenshtein threshold, and quality-weighted consensus sequences were built per RNA molecule. Non-functional sequences were excluded, and lower-count sequences lying one edit away from another sequence were also excluded. Barcode sub-clusters with fewer than 20% of the maximum read count were removed, based on fitting two negative binomial distributions. TCRdb reanalyzed the raw reads on its own, using fastp at Q25 for trimming and MiXCR for clone calling, and kept in-frame beta chains. Each CDR3 protein gets just one entry, which takes the most common genes and DNA from the rows behind it. Here the V and J calls rest on TCRdb's processing, not on the authors' analysis. This sample gives 88,000 or so distinct CDR3 sequences in total; roughly a fifth of them show up just once. The top ten clones comprise approximately 0.99% of the sample.

This sequence was found in a human donor in good health. Some libraries in this study had Jurkat cell RNA spiked in. Sequencing input: naive CD8+ T cells from blood, with Jurkat cell RNA spiked in. The cell subset or site label corresponds to: FACS-sorted CD8+CD4-CCR7+CD45RA+ naive T cells. The rearrangement joined TRBV5-5 to TRBJ2-2; the D segment could be TRBD1, given 6 matching bases. In nucleotides, the sequence is TGTGCCAGCAGTCGGGACACGTCCACCGGGGAGCTGTTTTTT. Translation gives CASSRDTSTGELFF.